The next 2 T cell receptor beta chains were all read from a single sample in a study of blood T cell repertoires in COVID-19. Produced via immunoSEQ multiplex PCR; TCRdb's table is partial and in-frame only. The sample carries some 110,000 clones, about 80% recorded once. Sequenced material: peripheral blood. The receptors here all came from a woman in her seventies with acute or convalescent COVID-19.

This clone has a single count. CDR3 bases: TGTGCCAGTAGTATTGGGGGGGTAGGTGGCACAGATACGCAGTATTTT. Translating it yields CASSIGGVGGTDTQYF. J is TRBJ2-3 and V is TRBV19; 7 bases are a match to TRBD2. This CDR3 comprises 16 residues. V lost 3 bases, J lost 1 base, and 7 bases stayed unmatched. Germline V gives CDR1 LNHDA, CDR2 SQIVND (reference sequence). The whole variable domain, remainder taken from reference TRBV19 and TRBJ2-3, is DGGITQSPKYLFRKEGQNVTLSCEQNLNHDAMYWYRQDPGQGLRLIYYSQIVNDFQKGDIAEGYSVSREKKESFPLTVTSAQKNPTAFYLCASSIGGVGGTDTQYFGPGTRLTVL.

The rearrangement links TRBV7-6 to TRBJ2-1; tentatively, D is TRBD1 (6 bases). Deletions cut 1 base from V and 4 bases from J, with 8 bases between. The CDR3 extends over 14 amino acids. The germline V gene encodes CDR1 SGHVS and CDR2 FNYEAQ. CDR3 loop: CASSLVQGYNEQFF. In nucleotides, the CDR3 is TGTGCCAGCAGCTTAGTGCAGGGGTACAATGAGCAGTTCTTC.